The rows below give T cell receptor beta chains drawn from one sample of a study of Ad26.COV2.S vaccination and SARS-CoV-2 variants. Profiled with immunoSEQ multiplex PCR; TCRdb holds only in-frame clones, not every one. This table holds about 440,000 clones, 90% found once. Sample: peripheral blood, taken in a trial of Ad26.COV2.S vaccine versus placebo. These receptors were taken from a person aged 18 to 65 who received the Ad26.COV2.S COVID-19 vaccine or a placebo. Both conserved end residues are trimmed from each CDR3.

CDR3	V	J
ASSNPVTGLGFSQH	TRBV6-2/TRBV6-3	TRBJ1-5
ASSLGAVTIAF	TRBV7-8	TRBJ1-1
ASSLGGQGMEQY	TRBV7-8	TRBJ2-7
ASSHTRSYNEQF	TRBV28	TRBJ2-1
ASRGTGEKLF	TRBV11-2	TRBJ1-4
ASSWGQASSPLH	TRBV19	TRBJ1-6
ASSLAVQAAAYNEQF	TRBV7-6	TRBJ2-1
ASSLDARNTIY	TRBV7-2	TRBJ1-3
ASSDLFQAGELF	TRBV6-4	TRBJ2-2
ASSDSPGLNEQF	TRBV6-4	TRBJ2-1
ASSEETSGSYEQY	TRBV6-1	TRBJ2-7
ASSPRDPRYEQY	TRBV11-3	TRBJ2-7
ASSPPDRVPDTQY	TRBV28	TRBJ2-3
ASSPTIGGEQY	TRBV18	TRBJ2-7
ASSPLVTRNNNEQF	TRBV18	TRBJ2-1
ASSQPGLAIQTQY	TRBV3-1/TRBV3-2	TRBJ2-5
AWSPISGGWGELF	TRBV30	TRBJ2-2
AWRGLAGGGGDTQY	TRBV30	TRBJ2-3
ASSPRTGQYTEAF	TRBV9	TRBJ1-1